The 27 T cell receptor beta chains below were found in one sample sequenced in a study of cytomegalovirus exposure and HLA in healthy donors. Primers: 60 Vbeta forward and 13 Jbeta reverse. Assay: immunoSEQ multiplex PCR; the TCRdb copy retains only in-frame clones and omits some. The sample lists 150,000 to 200,000 clones; 81% were seen once. Sequencing input: PBMCs. These receptors originate from a man between 18 and 35 years old in good health and CMV-seronegative.

The genes are TRBV19 and TRBJ2-3, with TRBD1 matching over 9 bases. The CDR3 spans 15 residues. V lost 5 bases and J lost 8; bases outside the gene matches: 11. Germline CDR1 reads LNHDA; CDR2 reads SQIVND (reference sequence). The CDR3 sequence is CASSPGQGRYGTQYF. Here the CDR3 DNA reads TGTGCCAGTAGTCCTGGACAGGGGCGTTACGGTACGCAGTATTTT.

This sequence joins TRBV4-1 and TRBJ2-3; TRBD2 is a possible D gene (5 bases). The germline CDR1 and CDR2 sequences are MGHRA and YSYEKL. The V end lost 8 bases, the J end lost 1 base, and 10 bases lay between the germline ends. CDR3 length: 13 amino acids. CDR3 DNA sequence: TGCGCCAGCGGAAAAGCGGGCACAGATACGCAGTATTTT. It encodes CASGKAGTDTQYF.

The CDR3 here is CASSQGDSGRTDTQYF. CDR3 bases: TGCGCCAGCAGCCAAGGGGATAGCGGGCGCACAGATACGCAGTATTTT. V usage is TRBV4-1 and J usage is TRBJ2-3; 7 nucleotides match TRBD2. The ends lost 1 base at V and 1 base at J; junction bases unmatched: 5. Per the germline V gene, CDR1 is MGHRA and CDR2 is YSYEKL. This CDR3 comprises 16 residues.

V gene TRBV4-3 combines with J gene TRBJ2-5, with TRBD2 matching over 9 bases. Judging by the DNA end, TRBJ2-7 fits better; the J call may be wrong. This CDR3 has 16 residues. Germline V gene sequence: CDR1 LGHNA, CDR2 YSLEER. The CDR3 sequence is CASSLSTSGTAYEQYF. The DNA for the CDR3 is TGCGCCAGCAGCCTTTCGACTAGCGGAACTGCCTACGAGCAGTACTTC.

The V and J genes are TRBV13 and TRBJ1-6, with 11 bases aligning to TRBD1. The germline V gene has CDR1 PRHDT and CDR2 FYEKMQ (reference sequence). The V and J ends lost 5 bases and 10 bases, in that order; junction bases with no gene match: 10. CDR3 length: 16 amino acids. The CDR3 sequence is CASSPRTGGAGSPLHF. The CDR3 DNA sequence: TGTGCCAGCAGCCCCCGGACAGGGGGCGCAGGGTCACCCCTCCACTTT.

V and J are TRBV19 and TRBJ2-3, with a weak D call TRBD2 (5 bases). Germline V gene lookup returns CDR1 LNHDA and CDR2 SQIVND (reference sequence). The V and J ends lost 5 bases and 0 bases respectively, with 12 bases between them. There are 15 residues in the CDR3. The CDR3 region has the DNA TGTGCCAGTAGTCCCCCCGGCGGGAGCACAGATACGCAGTATTTT. As protein: CASSPPGGSTDTQYF.

This sequence joins TRBV4-3 and TRBJ2-7; D gene uncertain. This CDR3 region has 15 residues. Trimming removed 2 bases from V and 3 bases from J, with 14 bases in between. Germline CDR1 reads LGHNA; CDR2 reads YSLEER. This CDR3 is CASSQNPEAVYEQYF. The CDR3, as DNA: TGCGCCAGCAGCCAAAACCCCGAGGCAGTCTACGAGCAGTACTTC.

The genes are TRBV7-2 and TRBJ1-4, with D possibly being TRBD1 (6 bases). The germline gives CDR1 SGHTA, CDR2 FQGNSA. Trimming took 5 bases from V and 5 from J, leaving 12 bases between them. The CDR3 is made up of 14 amino acids. CDR3 DNA sequence: TGTGCCAGCAGCCCCCGAAGGGGGAATGAAAAACTGTTTTTT. This encodes CASSPRRGNEKLFF.

This chain uses TRBV9 with TRBJ2-7, with D perhaps matching TRBD2 (6 bases). V lost 2 bases, J lost 0 bases, and 12 bases lay in between. CDR1 SGDLS and CDR2 YYNGEE come from the germline V gene. The CDR3 extends over 15 amino acids. CDR3 sequence reads: CASSVFSGPSYEQYF. CDR3 coding DNA: TGTGCCAGCAGCGTGTTTAGCGGACCCTCCTACGAGCAGTACTTC.

The gene calls are TRBV15 and TRBJ2-5, with a tentative D call TRBD1 (8 bases). V was trimmed by 3 bases and J by 1 base, leaving 12 bases between them. The CDR3 totals 15 residues. CDR1 LNHNV and CDR2 YYDKDF come from the germline V gene (reference sequence). CDR3 coding DNA: TGTGCCACCAGCAGGGGAGGGACAGGCCAAGAGACCCAGTACTTC. This gives the protein CATSRGGTGQETQYF.

This clone has just one count. Here the CDR3 reads CSVLLNGNEQYF. For the CDR3, the DNA is TGCAGCGTCCTTTTGAACGGGAACGAGCAGTACTTC. The J gene is TRBJ2-5, the V gene TRBV29-1; D may be TRBD2 (5 bases). Matching the DNA end better, TRBJ2-7 makes the J call doubtful. There are 12 residues in the CDR3. Germline lookup yields CDR1 SQVTM and CDR2 ANQGSEA.

The chain has TRBV19 and TRBJ1-5, with 11 bases fitting TRBD1. The germline V gene has CDR1 LNHDA and CDR2 SQIVND (reference sequence). After removal of 6 bases from V and 5 bases from J, the junction contained 9 bases not matched to a gene. The CDR3 has 16 residues. The CDR3, as DNA: TGTGCCAGTAGACCCGCTGGGACAGGGGGGGATCAGCCCCAGCATTTT. This codes for CASRPAGTGGDQPQHF.

This clone has only a few counts. V gene TRBV7-3 combines with J gene TRBJ2-1, with 7 bases lining up with TRBD1. The CDR3 runs to 16 residues. Germline loops: CDR1 SGHTA, CDR2 FQGTGA. J lost 2 bases, V lost 5 bases, and 9 bases had no gene match. The CDR3 nucleotides are TGTGCCAGCAGCAAACAGGGGCTAGGCCCCTACAATGAGCAGTTCTTC. Translating it yields CASSKQGLGPYNEQFF. Full variable domain (outside the CDR3, taken from reference TRBV7-3 and TRBJ2-1): GAGVSQTPSNKVTEKGKYVELRCDPISGHTALYWYRQSLGQGPEFLIYFQGTGAADDSGLPNDRFFAVRPEGSVSTLKIQRTERGDSAVYLCASSKQGLGPYNEQFFGPGTRLTVL.

The CDR3 protein is CASSRDSGANVLTF. The DNA of the CDR3 is TGTGCCAGCAGCCGGGACTCTGGGGCCAACGTCCTGACTTTC. V is TRBV27 and J is TRBJ2-6; TRBD2 might be the D (5 bases). V lost 6 bases and J 0 bases, leaving 6 bases between the germline ends. Germline V lookup: CDR1 MNHEY, CDR2 SMNVEV (reference sequence). The CDR3 runs to 14 residues.

This chain links TRBV5-6 with TRBJ2-3; TRBD2 agrees at 9 bases. Germline CDR1 SGHDT, CDR2 YYEEEE. This CDR3 comprises 14 residues. Trimming took 6 bases from V and 5 from J; bases not matched to a gene: 7. CDR3 protein: CASMRRGGGDTQYF. The CDR3 DNA reads as TGTGCCAGCATGCGGCGGGGGGGCGGAGATACGCAGTATTTT.

The chain joins TRBV13 to TRBJ1-2; a weak D match, TRBD1 (6 bases). V lost 5 bases and J lost 6, with 19 bases in between. There are 15 residues in the CDR3. Germline V gene sequence: CDR1 PRHDT, CDR2 FYEKMQ (reference sequence). DNA for the CDR3: TGTGCCAGCAGCCCCGCCGGGGGGCCAAGAGATGGCTACACCTTC. Its translation: CASSPAGGPRDGYTF.

This chain joins TRBV9 and TRBJ2-6; TRBD2 matches at 7 bases. CDR1 is SGDLS and CDR2 is YYNGEE in the germline V gene. Trimming took 6 bases from V and 2 from J; bases not matched to a gene: 5. This CDR3 is built from 15 residues. CDR3 residues: CASTLGGAGANVLTF. CDR3 nucleotide sequence: TGTGCCAGCACCCTGGGGGGGGCTGGGGCCAACGTCCTGACTTTC.

This clone occurred a few times. This chain links TRBV7-6 with TRBJ1-1; TRBD1 matches at 7 bases. The germline V gene encodes CDR1 SGHVS and CDR2 FNYEAQ. The CDR3 is 14 amino acids. V lost 5 bases to trimming and J lost 0 bases; unmatched junction nucleotides: 3. The CDR3 is CASSPTGLNTEAFF. The DNA for the CDR3 is TGTGCCAGCAGCCCGACAGGGCTGAACACTGAAGCTTTCTTT.

The chain links TRBV18 to TRBJ1-2; TRBD1 matches at 12 bases. J lost 4 bases, V lost 3 bases, and 12 bases had no gene match. In germline, CDR1 is KGHSH, CDR2 LQKENI. This CDR3 comprises 18 residues. The CDR3 nucleotides read TGTGCCAGCTCACCTTTGTCGCCGTTGGGACAGGGGGCCTATGGCTACACCTTC. This gives the protein CASSPLSPLGQGAYGYTF.

This chain uses TRBV11-3 with TRBJ2-1; 7 bases line up with TRBD1. The germline CDR1 and CDR2 sequences are SGHNT and YENEEA. Losses at the gene ends were 5 bases for V and 0 bases for J; bases not matched to a gene: 7. The CDR3 is 16 residues long. CDR3 sequence (DNA): TGTGCCAGCAGCGGGCAGGCAGGGGGCTCCTACAATGAGCAGTTCTTC. Protein product: CASSGQAGGSYNEQFF.

The V call is TRBV5-4, the J call TRBJ2-1; 11 nucleotides agree with TRBD2. Trimming removed 2 bases from V and 12 bases from J; junction bases left unmatched: 7. CDR1 SGHNT and CDR2 YYREEE come from the germline V gene (reference sequence). CDR3 length: 14 amino acids. The CDR3 nucleotides are TGTGCCAGCAGCTTTAGCGGGGGGGCCCAGGGGCAGTTCTTC. Residues: CASSFSGGAQGQFF.

This clone was picked up one time. The chain uses TRBV11-2 and TRBJ1-6, with a tentative D call TRBD1 (5 bases). With 1 base removed from V and 0 bases from J, the gap between germline ends came to 16 bases. Germline V lookup: CDR1 SGHAT, CDR2 FQNNGV. CDR3 length: 19 residues. CDR3 in DNA: TGTGCCAGCAGCTTAGCCACAGGATTCTCTAGCTCCTATAATTCACCCCTCCACTTT. Its protein product is CASSLATGFSSSYNSPLHF.

The rearrangement uses TRBV5-1 and TRBJ2-5; D possibly corresponds to TRBD2 (7 bases). Germline CDR1 SGHRS, CDR2 YFSETQ. This CDR3 has 14 amino acids. Trimming shortened V by 6 bases and J by 2 bases, and 14 bases separated the two germline ends. In DNA, the CDR3 is TGCGCCAGCACCGGGGGGCCGGAACAAGAGACCCAGTACTTC. Protein product: CASTGGPEQETQYF.

About this clone: Germline is not matched at one junction end, which may reflect a read error. The rearrangement uses TRBV19 and TRBJ1-2, with 7 bases that match TRBD1. The germline CDR1 and CDR2 sequences are LNHDA and SQIVND (reference sequence). The CDR3 is 13 amino acids. The CDR3 protein is CASSIGGTALFSF. In nucleotides, the CDR3 is TGTGCCAGTAGTATAGGGGGGACAGCACTATTCTCGTTC.

V and J are TRBV28 and TRBJ1-5, with 7 bases identical to TRBD1. The CDR3 sequence is 20 residues long. V trimming: 7 bases; J trimming: 0 bases; junction bases outside the gene matches: 21. CDR1 is MDHEN and CDR2 is SYDVKM in the germline V gene. CDR3 in DNA: TGTGCCAGCACCTTCGACCCAACAGGGGTCTATTCATATAGCAATCAGCCCCAGCATTTT. Amino acids: CASTFDPTGVYSYSNQPQHF. The complete variable domain, with remaining parts taken from reference TRBV28 and TRBJ1-5, reads DVKVTQSSRYLVKRTGEKVFLECVQDMDHENMFWYRQDPGLGLRLIYFSYDVKMKEKGDIPEGYSVSREKKERFSLILESASTNQTSMYLCASTFDPTGVYSYSNQPQHFGDGTRLSIL.

The chain carries TRBV5-1 and TRBJ2-7; 9 bases fit TRBD1. V shed 7 bases and J 5 bases; nucleotides not matched to a gene: 4. This CDR3 is built from 12 residues. Germline V gene data show CDR1 as SGHRS and CDR2 as YFSETQ. The CDR3 region is CASRTGENEQYF. The DNA for the CDR3 is TGCGCCAGCCGGACAGGGGAGAACGAGCAGTACTTC. The variable domain in full, with the rest retrieved from reference TRBV5-1 and TRBJ2-7, is KAGVTQTPRYLIKTRGQQVTLSCSPISGHRSVSWYQQTPGQGLQFLFEYFSETQRNKGNFPGRFSGRQFSNSRSEMNVSTLELGDSALYLCASRTGENEQYFGPGTRLTVT.

The rearrangement joins TRBV13 to TRBJ2-2, with unresolved D. The CDR3 is 13 residues long. Germline values: CDR1 PRHDT, CDR2 FYEKMQ (reference sequence). Deletions cut 4 bases from V and 6 bases from J, with 9 bases between. The CDR3 spells CASSSSMAGELFF. DNA for the CDR3: TGTGCCAGCAGCTCATCTATGGCCGGGGAGCTGTTTTTT.